The next 3 T cell receptor beta chains were all read from a single sample in a study of identical twins (dated by TCRdb to about 2016). Library preparation employed 5' RACE. TCRdb names Illumina HiSeq 2000 as the instrument used. TCRdb itself trimmed the public reads at Q25 with fastp, ran MiXCR and retained productive beta chains. Each entry is one CDR3 protein sequence, shown with its most common DNA and genes. This sample holds hundreds of thousands of distinct CDR3 sequences; 18% were observed only once. Together, the top ten hold around 14% of the sample. This same sample was also taken into another study, of T cells expressing NK-cell markers.

Sample: PBMCs. These receptors came from a woman under 30 in good health.

CDR3 in amino acids: CASRGMTRSPFEQYF. The CDR3 coding sequence is TGTGCCAGCAGGGGGATGACTAGAAGCCCGTTCGAGCAGTACTTC. J is TRBJ2-7 and V is TRBV6-2 or TRBV6-3; tentative D call: TRBD2 (6 bases). This CDR3 spans 15 amino acids. Germline V gene sequence: CDR1 MNHEY, CDR2 SVGEGT. Trimming took off 6 bases at V and 6 bases at J, with 21 bases between the two ends.

This clonotype was seen ten or more times. The chain uses TRBV12-3 or TRBV12-4 and TRBJ1-1; D is uncertain. The V end was cut by 6 bases, the J end by 6 bases, with 11 bases between. This CDR3 is 12 amino acids long. The CDR3, as DNA: TGTGCCAGCAGCCTCGAAGACGCTGAAGCTTTCTTT. As protein: CASSLEDAEAFF.

The chain carries TRBV2 and TRBJ2-7, with D hard to call. V lost 5 bases, J lost 10 bases, and 12 bases lay in between. CDR3 length: 11 amino acids. CDR1 is SNHLY and CDR2 is FYNNEI in the germline V gene. The CDR3 coding sequence is TGTGCCAGCAGTCCATTGAGGAAACAGTACTTC. It yields the protein CASSPLRKQYF.